Listed below are T cell receptor beta chains from one sample, sequenced in a study of response to subunit inactivated influenza vaccine. MiXCR was run by TCRdb on the RT-PCR reads, yielding one entry per CDR3 protein. The table has some 500,000 distinct CDR3 sequences, 16% seen once. The sample here was CD4+ T cells sorted from PBMCs, taken less than 30 months after vaccination. The receptors originated from a man in his fifties or sixties who received an inactivated influenza vaccine. CDR3s include the opening cysteine and the closing phenylalanine or tryptophan. Clone sizes are given selectively: once, few, many, or a class where the clone is expanded.

clone_size: .
v_call: TRBV10-3
j_call: TRBJ2-7
cdr3_aa: CAIRVGTGGYDEQYF

clone_size: .
v_call: TRBV12-3/TRBV12-4
j_call: TRBJ2-3
cdr3_aa: CASKEGWGTDTQYF

clone_size: .
v_call: TRBV10-3
j_call: TRBJ2-5
cdr3_aa: CAISEEGQTQYF

clone_size: few
v_call: TRBV5-1
j_call: TRBJ1-4
cdr3_aa: CASSLLTGLPATNEKLFF

clone_size: few
v_call: TRBV20-1
j_call: TRBJ2-5
cdr3_aa: CSARGTGRVGETQYF

clone_size: many
v_call: TRBV6-1
j_call: TRBJ2-1
cdr3_aa: CASSKTSSGLAYEQFF

clone_size: few
v_call: TRBV5-1
j_call: TRBJ2-7
cdr3_aa: CASSPRTGALYEQYF

clone_size: few
v_call: TRBV4-2
j_call: TRBJ2-7
cdr3_aa: CASSQVGTGWSSYEQYF

clone_size: .
v_call: TRBV7-2
j_call: TRBJ2-7
cdr3_aa: CASSSTAGYEQYF

clone_size: .
v_call: TRBV5-1
j_call: TRBJ2-1
cdr3_aa: CASRWGGQGYNEQFF

clone_size: few
v_call: TRBV12-3/TRBV12-4
j_call: TRBJ1-2
cdr3_aa: CASRISAGTGNGYTF

clone_size: few
v_call: TRBV12-3/TRBV12-4
j_call: TRBJ2-7
cdr3_aa: CASSYESYEQYF

clone_size: many
v_call: TRBV6-5
j_call: TRBJ2-2
cdr3_aa: CASSYTRGYTGELFF

clone_size: few
v_call: TRBV12-3/TRBV12-4
j_call: TRBJ1-4
cdr3_aa: CASSARGSNEKLFF

clone_size: few
v_call: TRBV2
j_call: TRBJ2-7
cdr3_aa: CASSTGQGAGYEQYF

clone_size: many
v_call: TRBV5-1
j_call: TRBJ1-2
cdr3_aa: CASSKRSDYGYTF

clone_size: few
v_call: TRBV5-1
j_call: TRBJ2-5
cdr3_aa: CASSQRLEETQYF

clone_size: few
v_call: TRBV7-9
j_call: TRBJ2-7
cdr3_aa: CASIPRLAAGVSYEQYF

clone_size: .
v_call: TRBV29-1
j_call: TRBJ1-1
cdr3_aa: CSVDQAATEAFF